The entry below gives a single TCR beta chain sequence along with its context. Second doses that came at about 4 or about 12 weeks were put together. This entry is derived from a study of T cell responses to AZD1222 COVID-19 vaccine. Clones were read by immunoSEQ multiplex PCR, and TCRdb kept only the in-frame ones, dropping some. The repertoire has 100,000 to 120,000 clones, 88% of them found once; the top ten carry approximately 6.5%. The sequenced sample was peripheral blood, obtained 28 days after the second AZD1222 dose. This receptor was identified in an adult who received the AZD1222 COVID-19 vaccine.

CDR3 bases: TGTGCCAGCAGCTTAATCCCGGGAAGACCCACTGAAGCTTTCTTT. Protein sequence: CASSLIPGRPTEAFF. This sequence joins TRBV7-2 and TRBJ1-1; D unclear. The CDR3 spans 15 residues. Trimming cost V 2 bases and J 4 bases, with 14 bases left between them. The germline gives CDR1 SGHTA, CDR2 FQGNSA.